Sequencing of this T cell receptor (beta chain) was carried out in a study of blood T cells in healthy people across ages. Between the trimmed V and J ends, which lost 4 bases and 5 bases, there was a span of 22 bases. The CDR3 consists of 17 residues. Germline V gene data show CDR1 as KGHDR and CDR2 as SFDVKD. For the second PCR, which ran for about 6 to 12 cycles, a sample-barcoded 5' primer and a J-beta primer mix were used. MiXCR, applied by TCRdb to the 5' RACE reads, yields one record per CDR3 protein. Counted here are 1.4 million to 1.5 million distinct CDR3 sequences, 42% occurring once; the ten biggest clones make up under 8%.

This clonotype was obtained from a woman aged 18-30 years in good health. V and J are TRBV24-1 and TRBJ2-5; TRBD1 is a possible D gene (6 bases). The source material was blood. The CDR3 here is CATSDPTPGVLGETQYF. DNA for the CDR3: TGTGCCACCAGTGACCCTACCCCAGGGGTGCTGGGGGAGACCCAGTACTTC.